This TCR beta chain was sequenced in a study of cytomegalovirus exposure and HLA in healthy donors. Trimming took 3 bases from V and 7 from J, leaving 16 bases between them. This CDR3 has 15 amino acids. Germline V gene lookup returns CDR1 SNHLY and CDR2 FYNNEI. The PCR had 60 Vbeta and 13 Jbeta primers. Clones were sequenced by immunoSEQ multiplex PCR, and TCRdb holds only the in-frame ones, with some missing. Of approximately 76,000 clones in the sample, 79% were seen once. This receptor was taken from a man aged 25-45 years in good health and CMV-seronegative. The chain joins TRBV2 to TRBJ2-1; TRBD1 is a possible D gene (5 bases). Sequenced input: PBMCs. This CDR3 reads CASSERTGGRNEQFF. The CDR3 nucleotides are TGTGCCAGCAGTGAGAGAACAGGTGGTAGGAATGAGCAGTTCTTC.